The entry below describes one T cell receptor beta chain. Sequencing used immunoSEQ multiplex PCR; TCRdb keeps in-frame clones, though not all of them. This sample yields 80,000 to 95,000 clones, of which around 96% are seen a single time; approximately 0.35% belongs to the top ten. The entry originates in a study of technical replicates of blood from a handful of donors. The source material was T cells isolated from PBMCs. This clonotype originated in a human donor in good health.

CDR3 nucleotide sequence: TGTGCCAGCACCTTAACCGGGACTCCCTACGAGCAGTACTTC. It yields the protein CASTLTGTPYEQYF. J is TRBJ2-7 and V is TRBV28, with D perhaps TRBD2 (6 bases). The germline gives CDR1 MDHEN, CDR2 SYDVKM. V was shortened by 7 bases and J by 2 bases, with 15 bases between the two germline ends. The CDR3 runs to 14 residues. Full variable domain (missing parts from reference TRBV28 and TRBJ2-7): DVKVTQSSRYLVKRTGEKVFLECVQDMDHENMFWYRQDPGLGLRLIYFSYDVKMKEKGDIPEGYSVSREKKERFSLILESASTNQTSMYLCASTLTGTPYEQYFGPGTRLTVT.